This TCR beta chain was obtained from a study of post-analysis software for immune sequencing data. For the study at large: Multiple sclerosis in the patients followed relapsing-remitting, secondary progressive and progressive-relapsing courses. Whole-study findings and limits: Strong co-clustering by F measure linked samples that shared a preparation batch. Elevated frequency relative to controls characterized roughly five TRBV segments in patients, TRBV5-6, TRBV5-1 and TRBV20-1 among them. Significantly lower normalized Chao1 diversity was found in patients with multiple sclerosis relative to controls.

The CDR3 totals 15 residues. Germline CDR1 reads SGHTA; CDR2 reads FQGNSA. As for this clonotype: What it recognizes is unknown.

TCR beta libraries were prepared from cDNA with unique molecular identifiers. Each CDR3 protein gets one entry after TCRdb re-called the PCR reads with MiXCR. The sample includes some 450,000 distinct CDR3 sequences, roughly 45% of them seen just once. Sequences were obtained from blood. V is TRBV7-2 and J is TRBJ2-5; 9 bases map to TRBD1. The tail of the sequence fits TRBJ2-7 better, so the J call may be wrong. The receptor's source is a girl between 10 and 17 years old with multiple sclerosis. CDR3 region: CASSSLGQGRTEQYF. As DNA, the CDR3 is TGTGCCAGCAGCAGCCTGGGACAGGGTCGGACCGAGCAGTACTTC.